Listed below are T cell receptor beta chains from one sample, sequenced in a study of response to subunit inactivated influenza vaccine. MiXCR, run by TCRdb on the RT-PCR reads, gives a single entry per CDR3 protein. This sample carries over 800,000 distinct CDR3 sequences, 21% of them seen once, and the ten largest clones take roughly 10%. The specimen was PBMCs from blood, collected approximately 5 days after vaccination. Every receptor here comes from a man over 45 who received an inactivated influenza vaccine. The CDR3 runs from the conserved cysteine through the conserved F or W. The D gene is left open where the match is weak. Only part of the rows carry a size: once, few, many, or a class if the clone is expanded.

TRBJ2-7	TRBD2	few	TRBV6-5	TGTGCCAGCAGTTACGGCTTAGCGGGAGGAACCGAGCAGTACTTC	CASSYGLAGGTEQYF
TRBJ2-7	.	.	TRBV18	TGTGCCAGCTCACCAGAGGGGAGCGTCTTTCACGAGCAGTACTTC	CASSPEGSVFHEQYF
TRBJ1-2	.	.	TRBV5-6	TGTGCCAGCAGCCCACAAAGGCTAGACTATGGCTACACCTTC	CASSPQRLDYGYTF
TRBJ2-1	TRBD2	.	TRBV4-1	TGCGCCAGCAGCCAAGACTGGACTAGCGGGGGGCCGGGTAATGAGCAGTTCTTC	CASSQDWTSGGPGNEQFF
TRBJ2-4	.	many	TRBV5-1	TGCGCCAGCAGCTTGGACAAGCCCGACATTCAGTACTTC	CASSLDKPDIQYF
TRBJ2-7	TRBD1	.	TRBV19	TGTGCCAGTAGTATGAGGGACAGTCCCTCCTACGAGCAGTACTTC	CASSMRDSPSYEQYF
TRBJ1-3	.	.	TRBV3-1	TGTGCCAGCAGCGACTTTCAGGGGCTCTCTGGAAACACCATATATTTT	CASSDFQGLSGNTIYF
TRBJ2-2	.	.	TRBV5-1	TGCGCCAGCAGCTCCGATGTTAGTAACACCGGGGAGCTGTTTTTT	CASSSDVSNTGELFF
TRBJ1-6	TRBD1	few	TRBV10-3	TGTGCCATCAGTGAGTCTGGGACAGCTAATTCACCCCTCCACTTT	CAISESGTANSPLHF
TRBJ1-4	TRBD1	.	TRBV6-1	TGTGCCAGCAGACGACAGGGGAGGACTGAAAAACTGTTTTTT	CASRRQGRTEKLFF